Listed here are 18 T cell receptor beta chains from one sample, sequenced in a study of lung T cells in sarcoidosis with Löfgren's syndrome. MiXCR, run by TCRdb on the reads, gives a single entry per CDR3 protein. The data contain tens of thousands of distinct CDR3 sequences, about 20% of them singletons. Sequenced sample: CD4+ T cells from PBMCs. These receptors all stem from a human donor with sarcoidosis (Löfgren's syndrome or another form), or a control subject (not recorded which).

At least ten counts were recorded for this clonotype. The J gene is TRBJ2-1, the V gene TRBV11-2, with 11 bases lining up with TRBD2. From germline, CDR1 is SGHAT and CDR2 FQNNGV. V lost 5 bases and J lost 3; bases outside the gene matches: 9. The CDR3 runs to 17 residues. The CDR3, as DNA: TGTGCCAGCAGCGCCGGTGGGACTAGCGGAGTCTACAATGAGCAGTTCTTC. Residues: CASSAGGTSGVYNEQFF.

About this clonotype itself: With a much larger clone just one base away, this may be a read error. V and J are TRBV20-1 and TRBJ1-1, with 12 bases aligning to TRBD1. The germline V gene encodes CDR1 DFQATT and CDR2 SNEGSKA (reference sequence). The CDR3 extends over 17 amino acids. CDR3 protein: CSARGNRGTGGGTEDFF. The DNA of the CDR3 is TGCAGTGCTAGAGGCAATAGGGGGACAGGGGGCGGCACTGAAGATTTCTTT.

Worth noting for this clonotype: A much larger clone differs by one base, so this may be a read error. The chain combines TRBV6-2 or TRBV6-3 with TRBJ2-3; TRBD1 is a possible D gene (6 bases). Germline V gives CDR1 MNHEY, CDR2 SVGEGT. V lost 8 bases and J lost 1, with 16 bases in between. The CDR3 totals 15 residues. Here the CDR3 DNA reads TGTGCCAGCGGCGAGCCTGGGGGCGGCACAGATACGCAGTATTTT. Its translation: CASGEPGGGTDTQYF.

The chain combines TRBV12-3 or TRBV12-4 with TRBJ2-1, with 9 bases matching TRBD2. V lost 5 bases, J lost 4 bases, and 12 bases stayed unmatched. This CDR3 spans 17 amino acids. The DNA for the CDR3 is TGTGCCAGCAGTCAACCCCTCACTAGCGGGTTTTACAATGAGCAGTTCTTC. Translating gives CASSQPLTSGFYNEQFF.

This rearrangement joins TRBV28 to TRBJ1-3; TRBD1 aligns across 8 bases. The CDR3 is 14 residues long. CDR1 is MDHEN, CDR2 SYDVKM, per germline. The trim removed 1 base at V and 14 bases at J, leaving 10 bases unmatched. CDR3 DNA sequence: TGTGCCAGCAGTTTATTCCAGGGGGCGCTTAAATTATATTTT. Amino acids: CASSLFQGALKLYF.

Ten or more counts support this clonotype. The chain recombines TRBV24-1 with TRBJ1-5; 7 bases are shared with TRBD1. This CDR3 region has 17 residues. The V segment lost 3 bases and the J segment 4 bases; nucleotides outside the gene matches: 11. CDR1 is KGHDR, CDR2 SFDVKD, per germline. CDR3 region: CATSDQTGPGGNQPQHF. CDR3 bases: TGTGCCACCAGTGATCAGACAGGGCCAGGGGGGAATCAGCCCCAGCATTTT.

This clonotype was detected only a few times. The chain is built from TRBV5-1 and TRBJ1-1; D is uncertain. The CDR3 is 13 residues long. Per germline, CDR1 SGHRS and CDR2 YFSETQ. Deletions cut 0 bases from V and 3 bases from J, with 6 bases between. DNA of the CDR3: TGCGCCAGCAGCTTGGTTGGGGACACTGAAGCTTTCTTT. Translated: CASSLVGDTEAFF.

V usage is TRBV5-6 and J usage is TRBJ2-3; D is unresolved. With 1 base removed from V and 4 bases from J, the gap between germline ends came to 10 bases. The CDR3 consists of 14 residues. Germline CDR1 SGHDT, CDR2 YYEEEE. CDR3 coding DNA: TGTGCCAGCAGCTTGACCCTAGACCCAGATACGCAGTATTTT. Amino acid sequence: CASSLTLDPDTQYF.

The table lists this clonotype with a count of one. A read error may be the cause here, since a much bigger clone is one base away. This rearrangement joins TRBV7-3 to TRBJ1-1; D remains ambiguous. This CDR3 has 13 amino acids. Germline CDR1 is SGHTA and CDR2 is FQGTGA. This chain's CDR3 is CSSSVDGNTEAFF. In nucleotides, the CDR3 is TGTTCCAGCAGCGTAGACGGAAACACTGAAGCTTTCTTT.

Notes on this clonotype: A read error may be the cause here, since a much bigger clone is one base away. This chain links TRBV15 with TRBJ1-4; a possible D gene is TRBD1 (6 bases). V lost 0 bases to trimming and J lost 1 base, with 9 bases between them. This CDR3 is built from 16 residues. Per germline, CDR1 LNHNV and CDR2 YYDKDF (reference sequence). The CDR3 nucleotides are TGTGCCACCAGCAGAGAAGGACAGCAAACTAATGAAAAACTGTTTTTT. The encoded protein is CATSREGQQTNEKLFF.

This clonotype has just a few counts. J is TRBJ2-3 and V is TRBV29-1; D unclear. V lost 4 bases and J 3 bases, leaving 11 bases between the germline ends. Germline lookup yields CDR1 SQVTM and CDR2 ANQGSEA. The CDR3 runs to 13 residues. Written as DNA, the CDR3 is TGCAGCGTTGGTGGCGCTGGTACAGATACGCAGTATTTT. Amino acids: CSVGGAGTDTQYF.

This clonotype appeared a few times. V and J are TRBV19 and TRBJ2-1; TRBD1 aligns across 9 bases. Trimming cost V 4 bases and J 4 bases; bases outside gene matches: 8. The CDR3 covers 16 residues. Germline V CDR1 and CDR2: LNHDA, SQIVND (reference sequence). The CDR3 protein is CASSKKQGARYNEQFF. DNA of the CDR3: TGTGCCAGTAGTAAAAAACAGGGGGCGCGTTACAATGAGCAGTTCTTC.

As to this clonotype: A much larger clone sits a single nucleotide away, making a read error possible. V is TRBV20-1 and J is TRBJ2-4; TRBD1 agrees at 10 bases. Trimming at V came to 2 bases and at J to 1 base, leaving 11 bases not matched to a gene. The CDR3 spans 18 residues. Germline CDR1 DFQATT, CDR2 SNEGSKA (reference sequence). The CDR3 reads CSARPGQGTTSAKNIQYF. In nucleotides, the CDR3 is TGCAGTGCTAGACCGGGACAGGGGACTACTAGTGCCAAAAACATTCAGTACTTC.

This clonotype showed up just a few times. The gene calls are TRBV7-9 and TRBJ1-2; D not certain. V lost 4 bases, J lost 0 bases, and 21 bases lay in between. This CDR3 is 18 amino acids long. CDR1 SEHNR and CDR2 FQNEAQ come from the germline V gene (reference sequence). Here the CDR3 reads CASSSATLLSGSNYGYTF. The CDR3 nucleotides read TGTGCCAGCAGCTCCGCAACCCTCCTTTCGGGGTCTAACTATGGCTACACCTTC.

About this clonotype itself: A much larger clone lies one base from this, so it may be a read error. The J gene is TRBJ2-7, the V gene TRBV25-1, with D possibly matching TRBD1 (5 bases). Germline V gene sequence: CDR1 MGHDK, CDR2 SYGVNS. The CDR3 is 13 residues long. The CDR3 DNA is TGTGCCAGCAGTGTCCCAGGGCTCTACGAGCGGTACTTC. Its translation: CASSVPGLYERYF.

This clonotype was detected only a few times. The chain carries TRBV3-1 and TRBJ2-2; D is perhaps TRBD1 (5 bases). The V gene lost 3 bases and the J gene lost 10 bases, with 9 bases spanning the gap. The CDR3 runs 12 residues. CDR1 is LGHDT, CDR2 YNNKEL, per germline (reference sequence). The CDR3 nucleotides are TGTGCCAGCAGCCAGGGGCAGGCGGAGCTGTTTTTT. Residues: CASSQGQAELFF.

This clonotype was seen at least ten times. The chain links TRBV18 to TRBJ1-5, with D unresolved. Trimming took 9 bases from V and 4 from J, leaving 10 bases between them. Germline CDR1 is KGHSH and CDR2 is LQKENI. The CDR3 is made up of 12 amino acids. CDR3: CARTPLNQPQHF. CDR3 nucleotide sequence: TGTGCCAGGACTCCTCTAAATCAGCCCCAGCATTTT.

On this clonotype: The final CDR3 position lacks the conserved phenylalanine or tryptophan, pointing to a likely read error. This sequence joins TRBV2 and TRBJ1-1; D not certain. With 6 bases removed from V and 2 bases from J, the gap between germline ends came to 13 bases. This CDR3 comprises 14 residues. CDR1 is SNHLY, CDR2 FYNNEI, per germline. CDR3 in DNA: TGTGCCAGCAGATACCGGGGTCTAAACACTGAAGCTTTCCTT. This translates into CASRYRGLNTEAFL.